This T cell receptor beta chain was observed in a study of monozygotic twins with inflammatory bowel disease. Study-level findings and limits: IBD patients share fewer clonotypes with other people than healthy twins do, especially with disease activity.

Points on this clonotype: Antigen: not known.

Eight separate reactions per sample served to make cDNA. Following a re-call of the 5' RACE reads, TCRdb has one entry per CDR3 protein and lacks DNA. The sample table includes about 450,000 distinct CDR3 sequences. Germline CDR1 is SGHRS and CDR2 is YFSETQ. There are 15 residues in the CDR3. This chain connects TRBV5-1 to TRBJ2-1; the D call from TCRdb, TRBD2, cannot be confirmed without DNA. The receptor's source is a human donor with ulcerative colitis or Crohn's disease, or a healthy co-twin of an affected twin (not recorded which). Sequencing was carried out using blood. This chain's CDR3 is CASSFLAGGHNEQFF.